This T cell receptor (beta chain) was observed in a study of cytomegalovirus exposure and HLA in healthy donors. Both 60 Vbeta primers and 13 Jbeta primers went into the PCR. Clones were read by immunoSEQ multiplex PCR, and TCRdb kept only the in-frame ones, dropping some. In the table there are around 100,000 clones, approximately 85% of which are singletons. Study results and limitations: Later, TCR association rates were found to vary by HLA locus, highest for DRB1 and lowest for HLA-C. V- and J-gene trimming in TCR beta was tied to a missense DCLRE1C variant by an analysis performed later. Some V segments (TRBV6-2 and TRBV6-3 among them) were excluded as indistinguishable.

This clone occurred once. Antigen: not known. Germline loops: CDR1 SGHNT, CDR2 YYREEE (reference sequence). This CDR3 contains 14 residues. This clonotype was sampled from a man aged 25 to 40 in good health and CMV-seropositive. V is TRBV5-4 and J is TRBJ2-5, with D perhaps matching TRBD2 (6 bases). The J call may be in error: the DNA end matches TRBJ2-7 better. The sample was PBMCs. The CDR3 reads CASSGTETSYEQYF. The CDR3 DNA sequence: TGTGCCAGCAGCGGGACTGAGACCTCCTACGAGCAGTACTTC.